Listed here is a single TCR beta chain. Its specific antigen is unknown. No much larger clone exists at a distance of one base, and base qualities are not known. From the germline V gene, CDR1 is MGHRA and CDR2 is YSYEKL. V trim: 3 bases; J trim: 5 bases; unmatched bases: 5. Taken from cysteine to phenylalanine, the CDR3 has 14 residues. The retained sequence is limited to the CDR3, 42 bases, with the frame set at the first base. Donors formed part of the validation cohort, which comprised 120 subjects and was distinct from the first cohort of roughly 600 subjects. Library prep was done by the immunoSEQ multiplex PCR assay. The source study handled its data this way. A statistical classification framework was built to diagnose cytomegalovirus status from the catalog of TCR beta chain sequences. Not all clones reach the TCRdb copy of this immuneACCESS table, which keeps in-frame sequences only. Checked studies attribute under half of the gap to unresolved V genes and leave the rest unexplained. The V and J calls and clone size come from that table; D and trimming were worked out from the DNA. In this sample the table shows approximately 50,000 clones, over 75% of which occur a single time. The top ten clonotypes cover over 6.5% of the sample.

The data stem from a study of cytomegalovirus exposure and HLA in healthy donors (dated by TCRdb to about 2017). About the investigation overall: The 650 to 750 repertoires of the first cohort and the 120 or so validation repertoires were produced on the same platform, according to a later analysis. The study aimed to test whether cataloging public T cell receptors could reveal signatures of past pathogen exposure. A separate validation cohort of some 130 different subjects was used in addition to the roughly 700-subject first cohort. To predict cytomegalovirus infection status, the study brought together high-throughput TCR immunosequencing, statistical association of individual TCRs with disease status, and machine learning. What the authors observed across the whole study: In vitro tests confirmed that three of the cytomegalovirus-associated TCR beta chains recognize cytomegalovirus antigens. A later analysis found that TCRs clustered in the first cohort also tended to co-occur in the roughly 110 validation repertoires, with approximately 95% of cluster scores above 0. The classifier was reported to diagnose cytomegalovirus status with high specificity and sensitivity in both the original and validation cohorts. The study listed 150 to 200 TCR beta chains as associated with cytomegalovirus. Most TCR sequences were seen in very few donors, while some public TCRs were found in many individuals. The validation cohort had no HLA typing available for a later analysis, so co-occurrence within that cohort was assessed over all 130 or so repertoires. The authors suggested that the approach could potentially be extended to other disease states and immunological phenotypes.

The receptor comes from a woman aged 25 to 39 in good health and CMV-seronegative. Recombination connected TRBV4-1 to TRBJ1-1; 8 middle bases align to TRBD1. Sequenced material: PBMCs. This receptor carries the CDR3 CASSHGQGFTEAFF. In nucleotide form, the sequence is TGCGCCAGCAGCCACGGACAGGGTTTTACTGAAGCTTTCTTT.